This T cell receptor (beta chain) was captured by sequencing in a study of T cells in Graves' hyperthyroidism and ophthalmopathy. Study information: Specimen type is peripheral blood, collected at initial diagnosis prior to any treatment. Study-wide results and caveats: A median about 6.2 months before onset, the model predicted ophthalmopathy. Ophthalmopathy was separated from stable hyperthyroidism by a 13 V-J model.

TCR beta CDR3 region amplification was performed from RNA transcripts. RT-PCR in the first round (using the HTBI primer set) targeted the TCR CDR3. TCRdb called the multiplex PCR reads again in MiXCR, with one record for every CDR3 protein. Altogether around 600,000 distinct CDR3 sequences are present, approximately 15% being singletons, with the ten largest covering roughly 6.9%. About this clonotype: What it binds is unknown.

Sample: blood. The TCR sequence derives from a woman between 18 and 29 years old with Graves' ophthalmopathy.

CDR3 in DNA: TGCAGCGTCGCGCAGGACAGCCCAAATCAGCCCCAGCATTTT. Its translation: CSVAQDSPNQPQHF. The V gene is TRBV29-1, the J gene TRBJ1-5; TRBD1 might be the D (6 bases). This CDR3 has 14 amino acids. Trimming stripped 6 bases from V and 4 bases from J, with 16 bases between. Germline V lookup: CDR1 SQVTM, CDR2 ANQGSEA.